These T cell receptor beta chains were read from a single sample in a study of cytomegalovirus exposure and HLA in healthy donors. Sequencing used immunoSEQ multiplex PCR; TCRdb keeps in-frame clones, though not all of them. The table lists 150,000 to 160,000 clones, 70% to 80% of them singletons. The sequenced sample was PBMCs. All receptors derive from a man younger than 45 in good health and CMV-seropositive. The conserved cysteine and the conserved F or W are not part of the CDR3 here. Each record gives: V gene, clone size, CDR3 length, J gene, CDR3 protein. The size of a clone is reported for some rows only, either as once, few or many, or as a class for expanded clones.

V: TRBV7-9
size: NA
length: 11
J: TRBJ1-5
CDR3: ASSFKGAQPQH

V: TRBV5-1
size: once
length: 14
J: TRBJ2-2
CDR3: ASSLVVAAGSGELF

V: TRBV29-1
size: NA
length: 11
J: TRBJ1-2
CDR3: SAERQVNYGYT

V: TRBV2
size: NA
length: 13
J: TRBJ1-1
CDR3: ASSDGQRRNTEAF

V: TRBV10-3
size: NA
length: 10
J: TRBJ2-1
CDR3: AISVQYNEQF

V: TRBV7-7
size: NA
length: 14
J: TRBJ2-1
CDR3: ASSPRTSGGAGEQF

V: TRBV7-2
size: NA
length: 13
J: TRBJ1-5
CDR3: ASSLRGGSNQPQH

V: TRBV9
size: few
length: 13
J: TRBJ2-2
CDR3: ASSVGKTNTGELF

V: TRBV28
size: NA
length: 11
J: TRBJ1-2
CDR3: ASSPGQIYGYT

V: TRBV4-2
size: few
length: 14
J: TRBJ2-1
CDR3: ASSQDGRGWAGEQF

V: TRBV7-3
size: NA
length: 14
J: TRBJ2-2
CDR3: ASSLSVGRGTGELF

V: TRBV7-9
size: NA
length: 13
J: TRBJ1-2
CDR3: ASSLVAGSNYGYT

V: TRBV5-1
size: NA
length: 12
J: TRBJ1-4
CDR3: ASSGGQTNEKLF

V: TRBV27
size: NA
length: 11
J: TRBJ1-4
CDR3: ASREQTNEKLF

V: TRBV10-3
size: NA
length: 12
J: TRBJ2-1
CDR3: AISGPDGGGEQF

V: TRBV6-1
size: NA
length: 11
J: TRBJ2-7
CDR3: ASMRTATYEQY

V: TRBV5-1
size: NA
length: 13
J: TRBJ2-3
CDR3: ASSIGTGVTDTQY

V: TRBV5-3
size: NA
length: 13
J: TRBJ2-1
CDR3: ARSLHSRSRNEQF

V: TRBV29-1
size: NA
length: 12
J: TRBJ1-1
CDR3: SVEEGGPGTEAF

V: TRBV5-1
size: few
length: 15
J: TRBJ2-2
CDR3: ASSLAGWTGNTGELF

V: TRBV4-1
size: NA
length: 10
J: TRBJ1-2
CDR3: ASSPGAGGYT

V: TRBV5-1
size: once
length: 13
J: TRBJ1-2
CDR3: ASSLEVIQRDGYT

V: TRBV30
size: NA
length: 11
J: TRBJ1-5
CDR3: AWSMSAGQPQH

V: TRBV6-5
size: NA
length: 12
J: TRBJ1-1
CDR3: ASSYQGGGTEAF

V: TRBV5-4
size: NA
length: 13
J: TRBJ2-6
CDR3: ASSFEKSGANVLT

V: TRBV10-3
size: NA
length: 12
J: TRBJ1-1
CDR3: AITSGGLDTEAF

V: TRBV7-2
size: NA
length: 13
J: TRBJ2-7
CDR3: ASSLHASGSYEQY

V: TRBV5-8
size: NA
length: 12
J: TRBJ2-2
CDR3: ASRDRLSTGELF

V: TRBV2
size: NA
length: 11
J: TRBJ1-2
CDR3: ASSLTGFRGYT